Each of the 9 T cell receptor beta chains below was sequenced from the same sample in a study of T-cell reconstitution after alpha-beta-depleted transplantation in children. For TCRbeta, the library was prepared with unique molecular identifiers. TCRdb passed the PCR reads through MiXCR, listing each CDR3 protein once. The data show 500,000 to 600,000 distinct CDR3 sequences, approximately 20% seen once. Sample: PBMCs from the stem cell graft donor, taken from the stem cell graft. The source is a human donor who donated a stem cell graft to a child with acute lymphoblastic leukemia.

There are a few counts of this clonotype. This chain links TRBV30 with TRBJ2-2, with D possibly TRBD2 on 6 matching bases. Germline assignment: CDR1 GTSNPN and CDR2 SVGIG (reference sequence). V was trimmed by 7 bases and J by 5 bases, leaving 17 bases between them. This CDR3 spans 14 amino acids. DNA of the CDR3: TGTGCCTCCCGAGGCGGGACGGTAACCGGGGAGCTGTTTTTT. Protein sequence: CASRGGTVTGELFF.

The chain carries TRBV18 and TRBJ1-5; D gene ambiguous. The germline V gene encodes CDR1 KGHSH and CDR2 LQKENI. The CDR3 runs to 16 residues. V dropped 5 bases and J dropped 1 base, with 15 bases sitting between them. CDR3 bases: TGTGCCAGCTCATTACCCGATCAATTAAGCAATCAGCCCCAGCATTTT. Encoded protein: CASSLPDQLSNQPQHF.

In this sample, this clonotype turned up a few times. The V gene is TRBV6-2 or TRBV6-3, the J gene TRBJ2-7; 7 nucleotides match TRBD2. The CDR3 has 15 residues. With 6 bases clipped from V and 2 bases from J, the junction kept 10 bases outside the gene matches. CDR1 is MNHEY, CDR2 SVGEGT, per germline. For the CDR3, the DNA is TGTGCCAGCAGCTACCCCCTAGCGGACACCTACGAGCAGTACTTC. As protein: CASSYPLADTYEQYF.

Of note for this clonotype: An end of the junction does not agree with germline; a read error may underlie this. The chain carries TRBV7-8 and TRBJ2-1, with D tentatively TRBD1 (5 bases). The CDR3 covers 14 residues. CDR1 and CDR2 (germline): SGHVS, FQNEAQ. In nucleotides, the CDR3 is TGTGCCAGCAGCCCCAGGGTGATGGAGAATGAGCTGTTCTTC. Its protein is CASSPRVMENELFF.

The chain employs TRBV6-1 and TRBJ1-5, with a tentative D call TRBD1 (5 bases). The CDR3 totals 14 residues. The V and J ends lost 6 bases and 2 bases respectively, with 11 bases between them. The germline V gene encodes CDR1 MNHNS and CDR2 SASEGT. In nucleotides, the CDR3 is TGTGCCAGCAGGGGGACGGCTGGCAATCAGCCCCAGCATTTT. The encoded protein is CASRGTAGNQPQHF.

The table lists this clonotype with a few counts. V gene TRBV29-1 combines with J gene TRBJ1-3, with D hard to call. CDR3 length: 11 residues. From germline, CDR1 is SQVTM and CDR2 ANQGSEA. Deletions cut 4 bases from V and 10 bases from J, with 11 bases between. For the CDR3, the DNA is TGCAGCGTTGCAAGGCAAGGGACCATATATTTT. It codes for CSVARQGTIYF. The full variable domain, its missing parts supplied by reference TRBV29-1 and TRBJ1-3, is SAVISQKPSRDICQRGTSLTIQCQVDSQVTMMFWYRQQPGQSLTLIATANQGSEATYESGFVIDKFPISRPNLTFSTLTVSNMSPEDSSIYLCSVARQGTIYFGEGSWLTVV.

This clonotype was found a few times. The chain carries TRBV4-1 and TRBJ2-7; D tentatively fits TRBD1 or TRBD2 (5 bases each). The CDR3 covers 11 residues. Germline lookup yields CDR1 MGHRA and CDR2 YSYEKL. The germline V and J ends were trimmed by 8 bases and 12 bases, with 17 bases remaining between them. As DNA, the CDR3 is TGCGCCAGCGGGACCGGGGCGGTTAGGTACTTC. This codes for CASGTGAVRYF.

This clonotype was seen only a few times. This CDR3 is CASSKYRGPGELFF. The CDR3 DNA reads TGTGCCAGCAGCAAGTACAGGGGACCCGGGGAGCTGTTTTTT. J is TRBJ2-2 and V is TRBV7-2, with 7 bases aligning to TRBD1. The J segment lost 6 bases and the V segment lost 5 bases, leaving 6 bases of the junction unmatched. The CDR3 spans 14 residues. Germline assignment: CDR1 SGHTA and CDR2 FQGNSA.

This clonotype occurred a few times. The CDR3 sequence: CASSTGTDDLETQYF. The DNA of the CDR3 is TGTGCCAGCAGCACCGGGACTGATGATTTGGAGACCCAGTACTTC. The chain links TRBV12-3 or TRBV12-4 to TRBJ2-5, with a weak D call TRBD2 (6 bases). CDR3 length: 15 amino acids. The V end was cut by 6 bases, the J end by 5 bases, with 19 bases between.